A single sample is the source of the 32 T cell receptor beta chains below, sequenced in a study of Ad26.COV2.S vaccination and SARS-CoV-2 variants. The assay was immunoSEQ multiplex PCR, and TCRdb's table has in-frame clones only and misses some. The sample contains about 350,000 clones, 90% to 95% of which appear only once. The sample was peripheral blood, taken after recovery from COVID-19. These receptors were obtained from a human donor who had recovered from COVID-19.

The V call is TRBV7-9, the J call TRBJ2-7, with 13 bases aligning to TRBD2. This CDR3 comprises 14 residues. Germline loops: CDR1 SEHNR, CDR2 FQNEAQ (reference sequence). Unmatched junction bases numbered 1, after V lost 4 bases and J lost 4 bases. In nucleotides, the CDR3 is TGTGCCAGCAGCTCGGGACTAGCGGGGTACGAGCAGTACTTC. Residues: CASSSGLAGYEQYF. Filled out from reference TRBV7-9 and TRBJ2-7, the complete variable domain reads DTGVSQNPRHKITKRGQNVTFRCDPISEHNRLYWYRQTLGQGPEFLTYFQNEAQLEKSRLLSDRFSAERPKGSFSTLEIQRTEQGDSAMYLCASSSGLAGYEQYFGPGTRLTVT.

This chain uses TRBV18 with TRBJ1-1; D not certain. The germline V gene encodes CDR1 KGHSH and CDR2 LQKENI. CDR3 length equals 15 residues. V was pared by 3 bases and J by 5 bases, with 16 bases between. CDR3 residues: CASSPTNGPETEAFF. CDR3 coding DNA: TGTGCCAGCTCACCCACAAATGGTCCCGAGACTGAAGCTTTCTTT.

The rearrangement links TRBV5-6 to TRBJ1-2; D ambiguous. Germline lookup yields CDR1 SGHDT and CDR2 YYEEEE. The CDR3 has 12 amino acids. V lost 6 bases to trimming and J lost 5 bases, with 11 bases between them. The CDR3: CASTRTPYGYTF. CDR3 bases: TGTGCCAGCACTAGGACGCCTTATGGCTACACCTTC. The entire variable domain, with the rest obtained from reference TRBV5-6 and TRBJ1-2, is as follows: DAGVTQSPTHLIKTRGQQVTLRCSPKSGHDTVSWYQQALGQGPQFIFQYYEEEERQRGNFPDRFSGHQFPNYSSELNVNALLLGDSALYLCASTRTPYGYTFGSGTRLTVV.

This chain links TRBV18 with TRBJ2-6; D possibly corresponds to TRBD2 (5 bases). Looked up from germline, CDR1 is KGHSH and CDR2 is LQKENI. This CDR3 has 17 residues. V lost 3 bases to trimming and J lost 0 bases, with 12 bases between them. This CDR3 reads CASSPRGLSSGANVLTF. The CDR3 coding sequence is TGTGCCAGCTCACCTCGAGGACTGTCCTCTGGGGCCAACGTCCTGACTTTC.

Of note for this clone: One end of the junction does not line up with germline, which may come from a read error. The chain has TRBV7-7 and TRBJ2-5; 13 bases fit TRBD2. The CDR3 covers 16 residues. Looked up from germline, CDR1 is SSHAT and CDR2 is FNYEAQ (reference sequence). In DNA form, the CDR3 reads TGTGCTAGCAGCCCACACCCTACACTAGCGGGGGGGCCGCGATACTTC. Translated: CASSPHPTLAGGPRYF. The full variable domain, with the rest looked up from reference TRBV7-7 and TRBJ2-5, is GAGVSQSPRYKVTKRGQDVTLRCDPISSHATLYWYQQALGQGPEFLTYFNYEAQPDKSGLPSDRFSAERPEGSISTLTIQRTEQRDSAMYRCASSPHPTLAGGPRYFGPGTRLLVL.

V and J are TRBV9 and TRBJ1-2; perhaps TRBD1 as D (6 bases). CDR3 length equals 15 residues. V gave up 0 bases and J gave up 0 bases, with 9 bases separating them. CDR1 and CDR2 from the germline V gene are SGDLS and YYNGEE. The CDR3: CASSVGTDANYGYTF. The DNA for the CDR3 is TGTGCCAGCAGCGTAGGGACAGACGCTAACTATGGCTACACCTTC.

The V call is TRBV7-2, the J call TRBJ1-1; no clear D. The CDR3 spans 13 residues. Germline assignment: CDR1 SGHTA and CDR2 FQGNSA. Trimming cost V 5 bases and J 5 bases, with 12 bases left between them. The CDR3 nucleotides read TGTGCCAGCAGCCCGGGATGGGCGACTGAAGCTTTCTTT. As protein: CASSPGWATEAFF.

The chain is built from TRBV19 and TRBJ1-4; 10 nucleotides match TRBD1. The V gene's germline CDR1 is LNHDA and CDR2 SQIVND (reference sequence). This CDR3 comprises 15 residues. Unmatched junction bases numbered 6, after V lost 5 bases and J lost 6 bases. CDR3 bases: TGTGCCAGTAGTTTCCAGACAGGGGGCGATGAAAAACTGTTTTTT. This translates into CASSFQTGGDEKLFF.

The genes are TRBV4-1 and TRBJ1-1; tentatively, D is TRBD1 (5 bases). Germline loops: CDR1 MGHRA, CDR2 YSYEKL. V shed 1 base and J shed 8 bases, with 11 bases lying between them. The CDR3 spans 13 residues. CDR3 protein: CASSQGGTTEAFF. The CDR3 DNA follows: TGCGCCAGCAGCCAAGGTGGGACCACCGAAGCTTTCTTT.

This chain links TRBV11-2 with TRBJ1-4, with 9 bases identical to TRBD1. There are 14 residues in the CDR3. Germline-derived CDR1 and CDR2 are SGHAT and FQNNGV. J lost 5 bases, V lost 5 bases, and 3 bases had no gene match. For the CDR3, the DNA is TGTGCCAGCAGCCGTGGGACAGGGAATGAAAAACTGTTTTTT. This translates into CASSRGTGNEKLFF.

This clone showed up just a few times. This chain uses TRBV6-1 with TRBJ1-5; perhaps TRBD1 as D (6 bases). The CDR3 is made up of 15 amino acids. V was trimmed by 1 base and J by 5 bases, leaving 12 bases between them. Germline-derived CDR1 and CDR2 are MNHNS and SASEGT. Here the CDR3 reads CASSEEGQGYQPQHF. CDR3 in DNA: TGTGCCAGCAGTGAAGAGGGCCAGGGGTATCAGCCCCAGCATTTT.

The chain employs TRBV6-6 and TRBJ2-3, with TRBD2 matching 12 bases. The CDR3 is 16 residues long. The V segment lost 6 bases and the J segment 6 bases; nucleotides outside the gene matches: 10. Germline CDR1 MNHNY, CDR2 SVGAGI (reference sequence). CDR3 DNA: TGTGCCAGCAGACCCGACCTAGCGGGGGGGCATGATACGCAGTATTTT. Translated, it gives CASRPDLAGGHDTQYF.

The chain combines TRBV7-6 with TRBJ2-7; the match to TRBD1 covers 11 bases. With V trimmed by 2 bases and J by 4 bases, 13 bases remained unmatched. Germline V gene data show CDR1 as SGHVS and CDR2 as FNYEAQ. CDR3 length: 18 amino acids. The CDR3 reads CASSLREKGRDRGYEQYF. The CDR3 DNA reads TGTGCCAGCAGCTTAAGGGAAAAGGGTAGGGACAGGGGGTACGAGCAGTACTTC.

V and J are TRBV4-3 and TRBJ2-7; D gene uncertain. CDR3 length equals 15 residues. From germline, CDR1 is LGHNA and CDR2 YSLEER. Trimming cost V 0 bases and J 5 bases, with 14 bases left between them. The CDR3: CASSQDKRRLDEQYF. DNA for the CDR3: TGCGCCAGCAGCCAAGATAAGAGACGACTCGACGAGCAGTACTTC.

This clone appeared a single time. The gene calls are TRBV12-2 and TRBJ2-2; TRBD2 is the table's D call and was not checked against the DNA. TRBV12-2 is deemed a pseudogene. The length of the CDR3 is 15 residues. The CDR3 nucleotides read TGTGCAAGTCGCCTAAAGCGGGGAGACACCGGGGAGCTGTTTTTT. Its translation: CASRLKRGDTGELFF.

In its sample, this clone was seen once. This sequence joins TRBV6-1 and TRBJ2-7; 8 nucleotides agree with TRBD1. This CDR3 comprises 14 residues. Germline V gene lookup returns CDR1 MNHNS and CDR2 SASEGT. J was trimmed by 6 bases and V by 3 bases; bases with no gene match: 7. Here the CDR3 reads CASSDGQGRGEQYF. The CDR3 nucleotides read TGTGCCAGCAGTGACGGACAGGGCCGGGGCGAGCAGTACTTC.

The CDR3 is CASSPTAGYTAQHF. CDR3 bases: TGTGCCAGCAGTCCAACCGCAGGGTACACAGCCCAGCATTTT. The chain carries TRBV27 and TRBJ1-5; weak D call: TRBD1 (5 bases). The CDR3 covers 14 residues. CDR1 is MNHEY and CDR2 is SMNVEV in the germline V gene (reference sequence). With 5 bases removed from V and 11 bases from J, the gap between germline ends came to 19 bases.

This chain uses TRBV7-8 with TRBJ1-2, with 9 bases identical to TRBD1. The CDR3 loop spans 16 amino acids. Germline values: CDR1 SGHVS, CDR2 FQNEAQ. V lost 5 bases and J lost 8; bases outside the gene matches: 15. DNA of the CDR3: TGTGCCAGCAGCGCCAGAGGGGGGGACAGGGTAGACGGCTACACCTTC. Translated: CASSARGGDRVDGYTF. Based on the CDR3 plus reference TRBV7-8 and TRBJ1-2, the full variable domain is GAGVSQSPRYKVAKRGQDVALRCDPISGHVSLFWYQQALGQGPEFLTYFQNEAQLDKSGLPSDRFFAERPEGSVSTLKIQRTQQEDSAVYLCASSARGGDRVDGYTFGSGTRLTVV.

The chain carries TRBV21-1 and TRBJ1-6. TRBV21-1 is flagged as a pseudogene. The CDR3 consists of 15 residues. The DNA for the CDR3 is TGTGCCAGCACCGCCGGGGGGTTGAGTAATTCACCCCTCCACTTT. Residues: CASTAGGLSNSPLHF.

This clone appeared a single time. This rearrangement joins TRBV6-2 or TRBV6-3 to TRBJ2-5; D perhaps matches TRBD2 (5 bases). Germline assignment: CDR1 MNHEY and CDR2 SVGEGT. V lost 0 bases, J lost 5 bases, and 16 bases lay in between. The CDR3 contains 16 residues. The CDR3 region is CASSYSTGKPPETQYF. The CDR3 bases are TGTGCCAGCAGTTACTCGACGGGGAAGCCTCCGGAGACCCAGTACTTC.

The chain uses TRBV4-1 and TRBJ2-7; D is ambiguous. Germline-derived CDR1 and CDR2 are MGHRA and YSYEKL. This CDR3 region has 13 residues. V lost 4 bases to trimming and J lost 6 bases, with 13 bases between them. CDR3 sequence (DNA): TGCGCCAGCAGCCGAGTGGTTGGTTCCGAGCAGTACTTC. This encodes CASSRVVGSEQYF.

The CDR3 region has the DNA TGTGCCAGCAGGACTGGGACTAGCGGGGGCGAGCAGTACTTC. This encodes CASRTGTSGGEQYF. V gene TRBV6-5 combines with J gene TRBJ2-7, with 14 positions matching TRBD2. Germline V gene lookup returns CDR1 MNHEY and CDR2 SVGAGI. V was pared by 6 bases and J by 6 bases, with 4 bases of the junction left unmatched. This CDR3 has 14 amino acids.

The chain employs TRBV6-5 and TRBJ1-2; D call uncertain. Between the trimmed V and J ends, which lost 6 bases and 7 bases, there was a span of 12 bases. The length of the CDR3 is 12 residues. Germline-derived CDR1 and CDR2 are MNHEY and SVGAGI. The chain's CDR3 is CASRASWGGYTF. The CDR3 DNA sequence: TGTGCCAGCAGGGCGAGTTGGGGTGGCTACACCTTC.

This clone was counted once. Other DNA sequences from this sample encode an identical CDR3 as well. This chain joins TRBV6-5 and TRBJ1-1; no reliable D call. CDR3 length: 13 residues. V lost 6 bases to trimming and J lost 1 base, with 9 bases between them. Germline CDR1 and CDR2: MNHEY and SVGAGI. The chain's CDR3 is CASSRTENTEAFF. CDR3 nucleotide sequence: TGTGCCAGCAGCAGGACGGAGAACACTGAAGCTTTCTTT.

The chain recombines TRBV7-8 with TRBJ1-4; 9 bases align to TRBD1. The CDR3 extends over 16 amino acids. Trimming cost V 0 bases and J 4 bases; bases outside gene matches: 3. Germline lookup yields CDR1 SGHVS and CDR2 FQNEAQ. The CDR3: CASSLARTGVNEKLFF. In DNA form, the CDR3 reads TGTGCCAGCAGCTTAGCCAGGACAGGGGTTAATGAAAAACTGTTTTTT.

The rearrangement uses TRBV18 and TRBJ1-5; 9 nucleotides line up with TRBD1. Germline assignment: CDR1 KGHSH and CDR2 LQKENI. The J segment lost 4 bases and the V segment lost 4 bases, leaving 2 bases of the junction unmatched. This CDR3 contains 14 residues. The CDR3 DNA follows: TGTGCCAGCTCACTAGACAGGGGGAATCAGCCCCAGCATTTT. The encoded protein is CASSLDRGNQPQHF.

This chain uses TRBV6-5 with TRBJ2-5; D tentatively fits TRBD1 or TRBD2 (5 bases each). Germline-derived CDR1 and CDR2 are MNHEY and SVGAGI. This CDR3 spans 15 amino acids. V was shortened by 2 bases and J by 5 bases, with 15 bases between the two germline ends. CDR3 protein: CASSYEGPFRETQYF. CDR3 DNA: TGTGCCAGCAGTTACGAGGGGCCGTTTCGGGAGACCCAGTACTTC.

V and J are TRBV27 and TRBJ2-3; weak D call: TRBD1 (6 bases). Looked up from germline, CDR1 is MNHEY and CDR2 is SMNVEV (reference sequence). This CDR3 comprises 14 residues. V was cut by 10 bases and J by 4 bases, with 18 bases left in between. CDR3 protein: CATLPGATSDTQYF. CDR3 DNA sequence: TGTGCCACCCTCCCAGGGGCGACTTCAGATACGCAGTATTTT.

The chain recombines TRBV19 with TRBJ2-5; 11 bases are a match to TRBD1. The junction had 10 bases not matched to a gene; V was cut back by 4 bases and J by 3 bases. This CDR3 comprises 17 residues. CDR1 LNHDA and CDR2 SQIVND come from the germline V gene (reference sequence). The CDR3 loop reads CASSTLPGQGGKETQYF. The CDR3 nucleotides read TGTGCCAGTAGTACGCTACCGGGACAGGGGGGAAAAGAGACCCAGTACTTC.

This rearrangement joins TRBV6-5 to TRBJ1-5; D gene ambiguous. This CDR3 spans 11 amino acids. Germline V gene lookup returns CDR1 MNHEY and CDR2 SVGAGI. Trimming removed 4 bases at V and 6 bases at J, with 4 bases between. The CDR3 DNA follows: TGTGCCAGCAGTTTAGGTCAGCCCCAGCATTTT. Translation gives CASSLGQPQHF.

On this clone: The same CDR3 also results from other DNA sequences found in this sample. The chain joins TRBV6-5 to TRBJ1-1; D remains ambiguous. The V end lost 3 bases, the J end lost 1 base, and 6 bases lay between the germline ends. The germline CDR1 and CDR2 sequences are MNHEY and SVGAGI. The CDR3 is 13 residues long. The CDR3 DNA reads TGTGCCAGCAGTTATTCCAGGAACACTGAAGCTTTCTTT. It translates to CASSYSRNTEAFF.

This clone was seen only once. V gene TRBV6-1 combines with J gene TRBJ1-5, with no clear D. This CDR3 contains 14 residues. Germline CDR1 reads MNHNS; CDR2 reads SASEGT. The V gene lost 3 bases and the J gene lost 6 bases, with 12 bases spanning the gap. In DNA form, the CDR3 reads TGTGCCAGCAGTGAGAACATGGTCGGTCAGCCCCAGCATTTT. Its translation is CASSENMVGQPQHF.